This T cell receptor (beta chain) was retrieved from a study of memory CD4+ T cells and cytomegalovirus serostatus (dated by TCRdb to about 2019). Regarding the research as a whole: The 33 healthy Belgian adults in the cohort included 9 who were CMV seropositive and approximately 25 who were CMV seronegative. To replicate a published TCR-based CMV serostatus classifier, the study sequenced CD4+ memory TCRbeta repertoires from a Belgian cohort whose cytomegalovirus serostatus was known.

Remarks on this clone: This clone's antigen is unknown. No quality values exist for individual bases; no much larger clone is one base distant.

Single viable CD3+CD4+CD8-CD45RO+ cells were sorted as memory CD4+ T cells on a FACSAria II. CMV serostatus was assessed using a Roche Elecsys assay, by which serum IgG against CMV pp150, pp28, p38 and p52 was detected. After the samples were thawed, total CD4+ T cells were enriched through positive selection using CD4 magnetic microbeads. The samples came from a different study that was designed specifically to examine the CD4+ T cell memory repertoire. Following standard operating procedures, peripheral blood mononuclear cells were isolated and cryopreserved, while serum was kept at -80 degrees C. The staining relied on CD3-PerCP (BW264/56), CD4-APC (RPA-T4), CD45RO-PE (UCHT1) and CD8-Pacific Orange (3B5) antibodies, and Sytox blue was used to exclude non-viable cells. Genomic DNA was extracted from sorted cells with the Quick-DNA Microprep Kit. Amplification of TCRbeta DNA was done with the immunoSEQ hsTCRbeta kit, following the protocol from the manufacturer. TCRbeta libraries were sequenced on an Illumina MiSeq instrument. The authors' pipeline ran thus. Removing out-of-frame sequences left 2,204,828 distinct TCRbeta sequences, an average of about 73,000 per individual. Two values were used to score each individual: the count of 164 previously reported CMV-associated TCRbeta sequences and the total count of productive distinct TCRbeta sequences. A beta-binomial model was reimplemented in Python, and random forests from scikit-learn, run with default parameters, were trained on data from the US cohort. On the Belgian cohort, classifier performance was reported as the median AUC, along with percentile confidence intervals, across 10,000 bootstrap iterations. TCRdb holds this immuneACCESS table with in-frame rearrangements only. Some clones are missing; in checked studies, unresolved V genes explain under half, and the rest has no known cause. That table supplies the V and J calls and clone size; D and trimming were determined from the DNA. The sample contains over 75,000 clones, about four fifths of them found a single time. 3.6% of the sample lies in the top ten.

What the study reported, not specific to this receptor: Only CD4+CD45RO+ memory cells were sequenced, in contrast to the original study, which included naive and memory CD4+ and CD8+ populations. For CMV serostatus prediction, a median bootstrapped AUC of approximately 0.95 was reached with the original framework, and a median bootstrapped AUC of roughly 0.9 was reached with a US-trained random forest. A median bootstrapped AUC of almost 0.96 with a 95% CI of 0.76-1.00 was achieved on the Belgian cohort by the original-framework classifier. Results were interpreted as suggesting that the CMV-associated TCR signature is largely present in the CD4+ memory repertoire. Among the 160 or so previously reported CMV-associated TCRbeta sequences, 67 showed up in the CD4+ memory repertoires, with each one found in between one and five individuals.

The material sequenced was memory CD4+ T cells from blood. This TCR was sampled from an adult in good health and CMV-seropositive.

The DNA sequence reads TGTGCCAGCAGTGCCGACAGGCTGAGGAATGAGCAGTTCTTC. Its protein is CASSADRLRNEQFF. The chain is assembled from TRBV6-1 and TRBJ2-1; the D segment could be TRBD1, given 6 matching bases. V lost 4 bases and J lost 7 bases; the stretch between them is 14 bases long. The germline V gene yields MNHNS for CDR1 and SASEGT for CDR2. There are 14 amino acids in the CDR3, from cysteine to phenylalanine inclusive. CDR3 DNA is the only sequence kept; it has 42 bases, read in frame from the first base.